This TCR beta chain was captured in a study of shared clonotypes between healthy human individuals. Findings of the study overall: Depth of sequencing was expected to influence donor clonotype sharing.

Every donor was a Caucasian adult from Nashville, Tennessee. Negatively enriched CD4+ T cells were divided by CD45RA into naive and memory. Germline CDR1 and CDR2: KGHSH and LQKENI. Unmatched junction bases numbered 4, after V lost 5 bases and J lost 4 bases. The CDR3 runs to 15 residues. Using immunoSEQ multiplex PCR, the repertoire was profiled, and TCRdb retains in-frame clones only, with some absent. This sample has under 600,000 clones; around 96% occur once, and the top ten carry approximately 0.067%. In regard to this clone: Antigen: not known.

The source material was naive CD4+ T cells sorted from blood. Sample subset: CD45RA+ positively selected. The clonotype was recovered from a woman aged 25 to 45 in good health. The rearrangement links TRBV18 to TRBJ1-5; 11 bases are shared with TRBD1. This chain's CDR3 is CASSVGTGGNQPQHF. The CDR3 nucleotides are TGTGCCAGCTCAGTCGGGACAGGGGGTAATCAGCCCCAGCATTTT.